The 29 T cell receptor beta chains in this list originate from one sample, sequenced in a study of tumor-infiltrating lymphocytes in primary liver carcinoma. Co-extracted RNA and DNA came from roughly 21-30 mg of unsorted bulk tissue. Researchers generated TCR beta cDNA from approximately 500 ng of total RNA, relying on a constant-region primer. Libraries for TCR beta were built through three nested multiplex PCR rounds, which together made up a slightly modified ARM-PCR procedure. TRBV1-TRBV30 forward primers paired with a C-beta reverse primer drove the first two PCR rounds, about 9 cycles each. TCRdb ran MiXCR on the multiplex PCR reads and lists one entry per CDR3 protein. This table holds 44,000 or so distinct CDR3 sequences, less than 85% found once. Sample: liver tumor tissue from sampling region 5. As for subset: tumor region T5, tumor centre. These receptors originate from a man aged 40-49 years with primary liver carcinoma and hepatitis B virus infection.

This clonotype appeared once. The junction and the germline gene differ at one end; a read error may be behind it. This chain joins TRBV5-1 and TRBJ2-5, with D tentatively TRBD1 or TRBD2 (6 bases each). Per the germline V gene, CDR1 is SGHRS and CDR2 is YFSETQ. The CDR3 sequence is 14 residues long. The CDR3 DNA sequence: TGCGCCAGCACCTGGGGGGCGGTTCAAGAGACTCAGTACTTC. Encoded protein: CASTWGAVQETQYF.

To note about this clonotype: A junction boundary mismatches the germline segment, possibly from a read error. This chain links TRBV6-5 with TRBJ2-1; D remains ambiguous. There are 14 residues in the CDR3. Looked up from germline, CDR1 is MNHEY and CDR2 is SVGAGI. The DNA of the CDR3 is TGTGCTAGCAGACCGCTTAGACAATCCAATGAGCAGTTCTTC. Its translation is CASRPLRQSNEQFF.

This sequence joins TRBV28 and TRBJ2-7, with 7 bases matching TRBD2. Germline values: CDR1 MDHEN, CDR2 SYDVKM. The CDR3 totals 13 residues. Germline trimming cut 3 bases from V and 10 bases from J; bases unmatched to any gene: 9. DNA of the CDR3: TGTGCCAGCAGTTTGGGGATGGCGGGAGAACAGTACTTC. Its translation is CASSLGMAGEQYF.

This clonotype was seen many times. The chain uses TRBV13 and TRBJ2-1; D possibly corresponds to TRBD1 (6 bases). The V and J ends lost 4 bases and 2 bases respectively, with 6 bases between them. Per the germline V gene, CDR1 is PRHDT and CDR2 is FYEKMQ (reference sequence). The CDR3 runs to 13 residues. CDR3 sequence reads: CASSWTAYNEQFF. For the CDR3, the DNA is TGTGCCAGCAGCTGGACAGCCTACAATGAGCAGTTCTTC.

As to this clonotype: One end of the junction is discordant with germline, which a read error may explain. The chain links TRBV19 to TRBJ2-2, with D possibly called TRBD1 or TRBD2 (5 bases each). Germline loops: CDR1 LNHDA, CDR2 SQIVND (reference sequence). The CDR3 has 15 residues. The CDR3 DNA is TGTGCCAGTACCTACTCAGGGAAGAACACCGGGGAGCTGCTTTTT. Translating it yields CASTYSGKNTGELLF. The full variable domain, with the rest looked up from reference TRBV19 and TRBJ2-2, is DGGITQSPKYLFRKEGQNVTLSCEQNLNHDAMYWYRQDPGQGLRLIYYSQIVNDFQKGDIAEGYSVSREKKESFPLTVTSAQKNPTAFYLCASTYSGKNTGELLFGEGSRLTVL.

This clonotype was counted between two and nine times. The chain recombines TRBV2 with TRBJ1-1; D ambiguous. The germline CDR1 and CDR2 sequences are SNHLY and FYNNEI. Trimming left V 2 bases short and J 4 bases short, with 11 bases between. The CDR3 is made up of 14 amino acids. The CDR3 spells CASSEQGSGTEAFF. Here the CDR3 DNA reads TGTGCCAGCAGTGAACAAGGGAGTGGCACTGAAGCTTTCTTT.

This rearrangement joins TRBV2 to TRBJ1-2, with 7 bases lining up with TRBD1. V shed 5 bases and J 7 bases; nucleotides not matched to a gene: 10. The germline V gene encodes CDR1 SNHLY and CDR2 FYNNEI. The CDR3 has 14 amino acids. DNA of the CDR3: TGTGCCAGCAGTCCCCGACAGGGAAAAGGTGGCTACACCTTC. It codes for CASSPRQGKGGYTF.

This clonotype was detected ten times or more. The gene calls are TRBV29-1 and TRBJ2-4; possibly TRBD2 for D (6 bases). Germline V CDR1 and CDR2: SQVTM, ANQGSEA. The CDR3 length is 11 residues. V dropped 3 bases and J dropped 16 bases, with 16 bases sitting between them. The CDR3 spells CSVDVEGQAYF. In DNA, the CDR3 is TGCAGCGTTGACGTGGAGGGCCAGGCATACTTC.

Comments on this clonotype: The conserved phenylalanine or tryptophan normally closing the CDR3 is absent here, so this likely arose from a read error. V gene TRBV19 combines with J gene TRBJ2-7; D possibly corresponds to TRBD1 (6 bases). The germline gives CDR1 LNHDA, CDR2 SQIVND (reference sequence). The CDR3 totals 14 residues. This CDR3 reads CASSIKQGDYEQYL. DNA for the CDR3: TGTGCAAGTAGTATAAAACAGGGAGACTACGAGCAGTACTTA.

This clonotype showed up many times. The V call is TRBV13, the J call TRBJ2-7; possible D gene TRBD2, 6 bases. This CDR3 region has 11 residues. The V end was cut by 4 bases, the J end by 7 bases, with 8 bases between. Germline V gene lookup returns CDR1 PRHDT and CDR2 FYEKMQ (reference sequence). CDR3: CASSWRGEQYF. The CDR3, as DNA: TGTGCCAGCAGCTGGCGGGGTGAGCAGTACTTC. Based on the CDR3 plus reference TRBV13 and TRBJ2-7, the full variable domain is AAGVIQSPRHLIKEKRETATLKCYPIPRHDTVYWYQQGPGQDPQFLISFYEKMQSDKGSIPDRFSAQQFSDYHSELNMSSLELGDSALYFCASSWRGEQYFGPGTRLTVT.

Turning to this clonotype: This likely comes from a read error, as the CDR3 has no conserved phenylalanine or tryptophan at its end. The DNA is omitted, as the CDR3 cannot be located on it reliably, and the CDR3 follows TCRdb's listing. The chain employs TRBV11-2 and TRBJ1-6; TRBD1, as called in the table, went unchecked against the DNA. The CDR3 is 14 amino acids long, termini counted. Germline CDR1 is SGHAT and CDR2 is FQNNGV. Here the CDR3 reads CASSLQGANSPFHI.

This sequence joins TRBV7-3 and TRBJ2-5; possible D gene TRBD2, 6 bases. Per germline, CDR1 SGHTA and CDR2 FQGTGA. V was clipped by 5 bases and J by 1 base, with 8 bases between them. This CDR3 is built from 13 residues. CDR3 DNA sequence: TGTGCCAGCAGCCGGGGGTTCCAAGAGACCCAGTACTTC. Protein product: CASSRGFQETQYF.

In this sample, this clonotype turned up once. The junction departs from the called germline gene at one end, perhaps through a read error. The gene calls are TRBV5-6 and TRBJ1-1; weak D call: TRBD1 (6 bases). Germline V gene lookup returns CDR1 SGHDT and CDR2 YYEEEE. CDR3 size: 14 residues. CDR3 region: CAGSFQGLGTEAFF. The CDR3, as DNA: TGTGCCGGCAGCTTCCAGGGGCTAGGAACTGAAGCTTTCTTT.

As for this clonotype: The germline gene is not matched at one end of the junction; a read error may be the cause. This sequence joins TRBV4-3 and TRBJ2-1; tentative D call: TRBD1 (5 bases). The CDR3 has 12 amino acids. Germline V gene sequence: CDR1 LGHNA, CDR2 YSLEER. For the CDR3, the DNA is TGCGCCACCAGCTTAGGGGTACGTGAGCAGTTCTTC. Amino acid sequence: CATSLGVREQFF.

The V call is TRBV29-1, the J call TRBJ1-1; TRBD1 matches at 7 bases. The V gene end was trimmed by 8 bases and the J gene end by 2 bases; junction bases not matched to a gene: 8. The germline gives CDR1 SQVTM, CDR2 ANQGSEA. CDR3 length: 13 amino acids. This CDR3 reads CSILGQINTEAFF. CDR3 nucleotide sequence: TGCAGCATTTTGGGACAGATAAACACTGAAGCTTTCTTT.

At least ten counts were recorded for this clonotype. CDR3 protein: CASSRGLEETQYF. DNA of the CDR3: TGCGCCAGCAGCCGCGGACTGGAAGAGACCCAGTACTTC. The chain joins TRBV5-1 to TRBJ2-5; tentatively, D is TRBD2 (5 bases). The germline V gene has CDR1 SGHRS and CDR2 YFSETQ. The CDR3 loop spans 13 amino acids. V was shortened by 4 bases and J by 3 bases, with 10 bases between the two germline ends.

This clonotype occurred once. This chain links TRBV19 with TRBJ1-4; tentative D call: TRBD1 (5 bases). Germline V gene sequence: CDR1 LNHDA, CDR2 SQIVND (reference sequence). This CDR3 is 14 amino acids long. V was shortened by 10 bases and J by 8 bases, with 20 bases between the two germline ends. DNA of the CDR3: TGTGCCACCCAAATCCGTCGGGGCTTCGAAAAACTGTTTTTT. Its protein product is CATQIRRGFEKLFF.

As for this clonotype: A much larger clonotype is one base distant, so this may be a read error. The rearrangement links TRBV29-1 to TRBJ1-1, with a tentative D call TRBD1 (6 bases). The germline gives CDR1 SQVTM, CDR2 ANQGSEA. This CDR3 has 12 residues. CDR3 in DNA: TGCAACGTTGGGAGGGGGAGCACTGAAGCTTTCTTT. Encoded protein: CNVGRGSTEAFF.

Notes on this clonotype: At one end, the junction sequence differs from germline, possibly due to a read error. The V call is TRBV10-3, the J call TRBJ2-3; D perhaps matches TRBD2 (8 bases). Germline V lookup: CDR1 ENHRY, CDR2 SYGVKD. The CDR3 has 14 residues. The CDR3 here is CTITGGGGPDTQYF. In nucleotides, the CDR3 is TGTACCATCACGGGAGGGGGCGGCCCAGATACGCAGTACTTT.

This clonotype has a handful of counts. One base away lies a much larger clone, so this may be a sequencing read error. The J gene is TRBJ2-1, the V gene TRBV30, with 13 bases aligning to TRBD2. Trimming at V came to 5 bases and at J to 13 bases, leaving 8 bases not matched to a gene. The CDR3 has 13 amino acids. CDR1 and CDR2 (germline): GTSNPN, SVGIG (reference sequence). The CDR3 nucleotides are TGTGCCTGGGGGACTAGCGGGACCTCCGATCAGTTCTTC. Translation gives CAWGTSGTSDQFF. Supplemented by reference TRBV30 and TRBJ2-1, the full variable domain reads SQTIHQWPATLVQPVGSPLSLECTVEGTSNPNLYWYRQAAGRGLQLLFYSVGIGQISSEVPQNLSASRPQDRQFILSSKKLLLSDSGFYLCAWGTSGTSDQFFGPGTRLTVL.

In the case of this clonotype: Without the conserved terminal phenylalanine or tryptophan, this CDR3 likely stems from a read error. The limits of the CDR3 on the DNA are not certain, so only TCRdb's listed CDR3 is given. This chain uses TRBV6-1 with TRBJ2-3; the table's TRBD1 call for D was not verified on the DNA. The CDR3 is 12 amino acids long, termini counted. CDR1 and CDR2 (germline): MNHNS, SASEGT. The CDR3 spells CASRRTGDTRYI.

To note about this clonotype: At one end the junction does not follow the germline gene, possibly because of a read error. This CDR3 is CASSSLSGRTIGELFF. Here the CDR3 DNA reads TGTGCAAGCAGTTCCTTGAGCGGGAGGACTATAGGGGAGCTGTTTTTT. The rearrangement joins TRBV6-5 to TRBJ2-2, with TRBD2 matching 9 bases. The germline CDR1 and CDR2 sequences are MNHEY and SVGAGI. This CDR3 spans 16 amino acids.

About this clonotype itself: The CDR3 carries no conserved terminal phenylalanine or tryptophan, so it likely arises from a read error. No DNA is shown, since the ends of the CDR3 on it are uncertain; the CDR3 is the one TCRdb lists. The chain couples TRBV30 to TRBJ1-3. Germline loops: CDR1 GTSNPN, CDR2 SVGIG (reference sequence). From its first to its last residue, the CDR3 has 13 amino acids. CDR3 sequence reads: CAWSVLPGNTIYS.

Turning to this clonotype: Since a much larger clone is just one base distant, this may be a read error. J is TRBJ2-5 and V is TRBV5-1; D may be TRBD1 or TRBD2 (6 bases each). Germline assignment: CDR1 SGHRS and CDR2 YFSETQ. CDR3 length: 14 residues. The DNA of the CDR3 is TGCGCCAGCAACTTGGGAGGACAGCAAGAGACCCAGTACTTC. It specifies CASNLGGQQETQYF. Supplemented by reference TRBV5-1 and TRBJ2-5, the full variable domain reads KAGVTQTPRYLIKTRGQQVTLSCSPISGHRSVSWYQQTPGQGLQFLFEYFSETQRNKGNFPGRFSGRQFSNSRSEMNVSTLELGDSALYLCASNLGGQQETQYFGPGTRLLVL.

This clonotype came up a few times. This chain links TRBV5-6 with TRBJ2-7; the D is unclear. From germline, CDR1 is SGHDT and CDR2 YYEEEE. This CDR3 region has 15 residues. Trimming left V 6 bases short and J 5 bases short, with 21 bases between. This chain's CDR3 is CASTLFGPRWDEQYF. In DNA form, the CDR3 reads TGTGCCAGCACCCTTTTTGGACCCAGGTGGGACGAGCAGTACTTC.

The CDR3 loop is CAFGWGETQYF. DNA of the CDR3: TGTGCCTTCGGTTGGGGGGAGACCCAGTACTTC. The rearrangement joins TRBV10-3 to TRBJ2-5; D may be TRBD1 or TRBD2 (5 bases each). The V end lost 11 bases, the J end lost 5 bases, and 12 bases lay between the germline ends. Germline CDR1 is ENHRY and CDR2 is SYGVKD. The CDR3 covers 11 residues.

Worth noting for this clonotype: Relative to the germline gene, one junction end is altered; a read error may explain this. The chain is built from TRBV11-2 and TRBJ2-2, with D perhaps matching TRBD1 (6 bases). Germline V CDR1 and CDR2: SGHAT, FQNNGV. The CDR3 length is 16 residues. CDR3 DNA: TGTGCCAGCAGCTTTGACAGGCCCCCACTTAACTGGGAGCTGTTTTTC. This translates into CASSFDRPPLNWELFF.

About this clonotype: One end of the junction varies from germline; a read error may be responsible. The chain recombines TRBV11-2 with TRBJ2-5, with D possibly TRBD2 on 6 matching bases. CDR1 is SGHAT and CDR2 is FQNNGV in the germline V gene. CDR3 length equals 16 residues. The CDR3 loop reads CVSRFRDSAHQETQYF. The CDR3 DNA follows: TGTGTCAGCAGATTCCGGGACTCGGCCCATCAAGAGACACAGTACTTC.

Ten or more counts support this clonotype. The chain links TRBV5-5 to TRBJ2-2; TRBD2 matches 7 bases. With 5 bases clipped from V and 1 base from J, the junction kept 5 bases outside the gene matches. Germline loops: CDR1 SGHKS, CDR2 YYEKEE (reference sequence). CDR3 size: 15 residues. The CDR3 here is CASSKLAENTGELFF. CDR3 bases: TGTGCCAGCAGTAAGCTAGCGGAGAACACCGGGGAGCTGTTTTTT.